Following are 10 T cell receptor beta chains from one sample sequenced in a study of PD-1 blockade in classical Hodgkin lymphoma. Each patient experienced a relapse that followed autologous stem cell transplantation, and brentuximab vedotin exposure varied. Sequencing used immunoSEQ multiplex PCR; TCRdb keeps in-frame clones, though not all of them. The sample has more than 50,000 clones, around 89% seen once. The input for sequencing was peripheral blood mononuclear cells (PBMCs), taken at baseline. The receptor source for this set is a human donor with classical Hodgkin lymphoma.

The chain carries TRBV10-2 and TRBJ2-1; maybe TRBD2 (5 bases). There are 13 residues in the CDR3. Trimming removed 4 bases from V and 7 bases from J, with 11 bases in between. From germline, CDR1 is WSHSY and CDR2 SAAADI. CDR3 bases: TGCGCCAGCAGTGTGGTGGGCGGGAATGAGCAGTTCTTC. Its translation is CASSVVGGNEQFF.

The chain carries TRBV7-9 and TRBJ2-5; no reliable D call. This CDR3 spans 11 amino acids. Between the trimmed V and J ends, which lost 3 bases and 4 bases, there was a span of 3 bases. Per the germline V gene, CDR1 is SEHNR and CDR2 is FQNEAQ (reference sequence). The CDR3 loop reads CASSFRETQYF. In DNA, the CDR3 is TGTGCCAGCAGCTTTAGAGAGACCCAGTACTTC.

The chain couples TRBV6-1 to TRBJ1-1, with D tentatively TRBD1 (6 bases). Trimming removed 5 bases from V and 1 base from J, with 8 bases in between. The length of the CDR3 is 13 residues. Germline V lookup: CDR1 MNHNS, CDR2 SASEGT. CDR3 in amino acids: CASSTTGNTEAFF. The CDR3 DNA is TGTGCCAGCAGTACGACAGGGAACACTGAAGCTTTCTTT.

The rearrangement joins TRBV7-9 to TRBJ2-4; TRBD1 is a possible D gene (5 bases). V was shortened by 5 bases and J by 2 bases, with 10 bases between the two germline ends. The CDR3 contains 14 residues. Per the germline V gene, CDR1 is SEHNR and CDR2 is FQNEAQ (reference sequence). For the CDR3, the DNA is TGTGCCAGCAGCCGTAGACAGTCCAAAAACATTCAGTACTTC. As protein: CASSRRQSKNIQYF.

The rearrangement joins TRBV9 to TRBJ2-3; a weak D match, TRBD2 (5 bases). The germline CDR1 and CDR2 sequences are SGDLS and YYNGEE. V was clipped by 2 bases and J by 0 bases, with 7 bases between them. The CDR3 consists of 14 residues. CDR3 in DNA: TGTGCCAGCAGCGTGGGAGTGAGCACAGATACGCAGTATTTT. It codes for CASSVGVSTDTQYF.

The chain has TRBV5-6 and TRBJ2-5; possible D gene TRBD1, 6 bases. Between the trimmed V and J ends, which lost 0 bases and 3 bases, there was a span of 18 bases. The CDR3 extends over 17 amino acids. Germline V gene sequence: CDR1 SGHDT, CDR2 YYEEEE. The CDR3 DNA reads TGTGCCAGCAGCTTGGAAGGTAGCACAGGGTGGGAAGAGACCCAGTACTTC. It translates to CASSLEGSTGWEETQYF. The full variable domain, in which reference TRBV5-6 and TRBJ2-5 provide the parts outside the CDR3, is DAGVTQSPTHLIKTRGQQVTLRCSPKSGHDTVSWYQQALGQGPQFIFQYYEEEERQRGNFPDRFSGHQFPNYSSELNVNALLLGDSALYLCASSLEGSTGWEETQYFGPGTRLLVL.

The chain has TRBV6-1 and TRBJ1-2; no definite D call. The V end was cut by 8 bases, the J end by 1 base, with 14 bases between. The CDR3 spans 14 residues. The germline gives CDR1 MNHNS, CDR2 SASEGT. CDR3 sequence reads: CASGLGPFNYGYTF. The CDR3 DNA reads TGTGCCAGCGGTTTAGGACCCTTTAACTATGGCTACACCTTC.

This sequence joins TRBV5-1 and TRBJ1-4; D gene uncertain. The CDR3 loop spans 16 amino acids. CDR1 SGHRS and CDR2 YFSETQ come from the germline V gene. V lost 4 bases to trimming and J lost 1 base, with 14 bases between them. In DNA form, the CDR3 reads TGCGCCAGCAGCCGGGTCGGCGGTCTAACTAATGAAAAACTGTTTTTT. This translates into CASSRVGGLTNEKLFF.

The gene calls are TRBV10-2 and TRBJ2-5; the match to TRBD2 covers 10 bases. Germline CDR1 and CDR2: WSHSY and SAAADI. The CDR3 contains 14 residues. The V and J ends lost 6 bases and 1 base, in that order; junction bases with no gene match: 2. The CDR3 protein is CASRLAGSQETQYF. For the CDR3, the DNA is TGCGCCAGCAGACTAGCGGGGAGCCAAGAGACCCAGTACTTC.

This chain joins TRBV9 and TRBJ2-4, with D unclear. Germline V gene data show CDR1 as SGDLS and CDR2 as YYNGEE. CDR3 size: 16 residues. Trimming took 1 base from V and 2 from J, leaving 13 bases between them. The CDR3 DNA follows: TGTGCCAGCAGCGTATTGCTATGCCGCCCCAAAAACATTCAGTACTTC. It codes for CASSVLLCRPKNIQYF.